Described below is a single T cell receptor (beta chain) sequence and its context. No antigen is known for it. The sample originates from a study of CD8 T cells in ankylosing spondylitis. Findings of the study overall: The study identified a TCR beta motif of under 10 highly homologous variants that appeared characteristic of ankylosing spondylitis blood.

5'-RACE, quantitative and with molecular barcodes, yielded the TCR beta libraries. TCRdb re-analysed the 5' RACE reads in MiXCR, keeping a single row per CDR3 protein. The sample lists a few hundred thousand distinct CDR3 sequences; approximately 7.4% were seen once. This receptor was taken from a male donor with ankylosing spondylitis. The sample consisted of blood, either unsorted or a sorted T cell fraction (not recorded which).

In DNA form, the CDR3 reads TGTGCCAGCAGCTCGTGGACTAGCGGGGCTATTTACAATGAGCAGTTCTTC. Its protein is CASSSWTSGAIYNEQFF. The V gene is TRBV7-2, the J gene TRBJ2-1, with 12 bases identical to TRBD2. CDR3 length: 17 residues. V lost 4 bases, J lost 4 bases, and 8 bases stayed unmatched. Germline loops: CDR1 SGHTA, CDR2 FQGNSA.